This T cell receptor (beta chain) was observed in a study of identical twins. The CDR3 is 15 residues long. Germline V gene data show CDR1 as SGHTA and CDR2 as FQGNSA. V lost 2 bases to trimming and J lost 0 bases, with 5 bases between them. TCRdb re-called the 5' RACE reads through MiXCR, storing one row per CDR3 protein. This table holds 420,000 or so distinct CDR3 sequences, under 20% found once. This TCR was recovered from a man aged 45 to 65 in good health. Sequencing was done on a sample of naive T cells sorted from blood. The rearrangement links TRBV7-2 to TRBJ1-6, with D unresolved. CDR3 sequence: CASSLRSSYNSPLHF. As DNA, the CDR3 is TGTGCCAGCAGCTTACGGAGCTCCTATAATTCACCCCTCCACTTT. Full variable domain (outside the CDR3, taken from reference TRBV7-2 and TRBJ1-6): GAGVSQSPSNKVTEKGKDVELRCDPISGHTALYWYRQSLGQGLEFLIYFQGNSAPDKSGLPSDRFSAERTGGSVSTLTIQRTQQEDSAVYLCASSLRSSYNSPLHFGNGTRLTVT.